This passage covers 11 T cell receptor beta chains from one sample sequenced in a study of early T cells in non-severe SARS-CoV-2 infection. Each CDR3 protein gets one entry after TCRdb re-called the 5' RACE reads with MiXCR. In the table there are about 30,000 distinct CDR3 sequences, 4.5% to 7% of which are singletons. The sequenced sample was whole blood. These receptors were collected from an adult who was a healthcare worker with PCR-confirmed SARS-CoV-2 infection or an uninfected control (not recorded which).

This clonotype has only a few counts. The V and J genes are TRBV6-2 or TRBV6-3 and TRBJ1-2; a weak D match, TRBD1 (6 bases). Per germline, CDR1 MNHEY and CDR2 SVGEGT. V dropped 2 bases and J dropped 8 bases, with 24 bases sitting between them. The CDR3 runs 17 residues. In DNA, the CDR3 is TGTGCCAGCAGTTACCCTCAGGACAGACAATCACGGAGAGGCTACACCTTC. Amino acid sequence: CASSYPQDRQSRRGYTF.

This clonotype was detected ten times or more. The chain uses TRBV30 and TRBJ1-4, with unresolved D. Trimming pared 2 bases from V and 12 bases from J, leaving 16 bases between. Germline V CDR1 and CDR2: GTSNPN, SVGIG (reference sequence). CDR3 length equals 13 residues. This CDR3 is CAWSMGFFVELFF. The CDR3 coding sequence is TGTGCCTGGAGTATGGGGTTCTTTGTGGAACTGTTTTTT.

This clonotype was counted at least ten times. The CDR3 spells CSATGGSDYEKLFF. The CDR3 DNA sequence: TGCAGTGCTACAGGGGGATCTGATTATGAAAAACTGTTTTTT. The rearrangement uses TRBV20-1 and TRBJ1-4, with 7 bases fitting TRBD1. Unmatched junction bases numbered 8, after V lost 4 bases and J lost 6 bases. Germline CDR1 is DFQATT and CDR2 is SNEGSKA (reference sequence). The CDR3 is 14 residues long.

This clonotype was counted ten times or more. The V gene is TRBV29-1, the J gene TRBJ2-2, with D possibly being TRBD2 (5 bases). There are 12 residues in the CDR3. The germline CDR1 and CDR2 sequences are SQVTM and ANQGSEA. Between the trimmed V and J ends, which lost 2 bases and 9 bases, there was a span of 10 bases. The CDR3 sequence is CSVELNGRELFF. In DNA form, the CDR3 reads TGCAGCGTTGAATTAAACGGGAGGGAGCTGTTTTTT.

This clonotype was detected ten times or more. This chain links TRBV7-6 with TRBJ2-3; D perhaps matches TRBD2 (5 bases). Per germline, CDR1 SGHVS and CDR2 FNYEAQ. V was cut by 0 bases and J by 0 bases, with 7 bases left in between. This CDR3 region has 15 residues. The CDR3 sequence is CASSLARTSTDTQYF. CDR3 nucleotides: TGTGCCAGCAGCTTAGCGAGGACTAGCACAGATACGCAGTATTTT.

This clonotype has ten or more counts. The V call is TRBV28, the J call TRBJ2-7, with 9 bases fitting TRBD1. CDR1 is MDHEN, CDR2 SYDVKM, per germline. J was trimmed by 6 bases and V by 8 bases; bases with no gene match: 11. This CDR3 has 14 residues. Here the CDR3 reads CASRPQGQGFEQYF. The CDR3, as DNA: TGTGCCAGCCGTCCCCAGGGACAGGGCTTCGAGCAGTACTTC.

This clonotype was seen only a few times. The CDR3 loop is CASSARQALTEAFF. Here the CDR3 DNA reads TGTGCCAGCAGTGCACGACAGGCACTCACTGAAGCTTTCTTT. The genes are TRBV28 and TRBJ1-1; weak D call: TRBD1 (6 bases). The CDR3 contains 14 residues. Germline loops: CDR1 MDHEN, CDR2 SYDVKM. V was pared by 5 bases and J by 4 bases, with 14 bases between.

The sample holds a few counts of this clonotype. The chain is built from TRBV20-1 and TRBJ2-7; D is unresolved. CDR3 length: 14 amino acids. Trimming took off 2 bases at V and 0 bases at J, with 11 bases between the two ends. CDR1 is DFQATT, CDR2 SNEGSKA, per germline (reference sequence). The CDR3 here is CSARIGGDSYEQYF. The CDR3 DNA is TGCAGTGCTAGAATCGGCGGAGACTCCTACGAGCAGTACTTC.

The sample holds many counts of this clonotype. The V gene is TRBV12-3 or TRBV12-4, the J gene TRBJ2-7; D remains unclear. This CDR3 contains 15 residues. The V end lost 1 base, the J end lost 0 bases, and 10 bases lay between the germline ends. CDR3 in DNA: TGTGCCAGCAGTTTAGTCGCTGGCAGCTCCTACGAGCAGTACTTC. Its protein is CASSLVAGSSYEQYF.

This clonotype was seen ten or more times. The genes are TRBV15 and TRBJ2-2; TRBD2 aligns across 7 bases. The CDR3 has 15 residues. J gave up 5 bases and V 0 bases, and 3 bases lay outside the gene matches. Germline CDR1 is LNHNV and CDR2 is YYDKDF (reference sequence). CDR3 coding DNA: TGTGCCACCAGCAGAGATCTAGCGGTGACCGGGGAGCTGTTTTTT. It encodes CATSRDLAVTGELFF.

This clonotype was picked up many times. The V and J genes are TRBV5-1 and TRBJ2-7, with 7 bases fitting TRBD1. Germline CDR1 SGHRS, CDR2 YFSETQ. Trimming cost V 4 bases and J 4 bases; bases outside gene matches: 5. The CDR3 consists of 13 residues. Here the CDR3 DNA reads TGCGCCAGCAGCCCAGGACAGGAATACGAGCAGTACTTC. The encoded protein is CASSPGQEYEQYF.